This is a list of T cell receptor beta chains from one sample in a study of blood T cells in healthy people across ages. TCRdb itself ran the 5' RACE reads through MiXCR, one entry per CDR3 protein. In the table there are 600,000 to 800,000 distinct CDR3 sequences, over 20% of which are singletons. Sequenced: blood. Receptors were obtained from a man aged 65 to 79 in good health. The CDR3 runs from the conserved cysteine through the conserved F or W. The order of the fields is D gene, J gene, clone size, V gene, CDR3 protein, CDR3 DNA. A D gene is named only where the DNA matches it firmly. For some rows the clone size is stated as once, few or many, or as a class when expanded; others skip it.

- | TRBJ2-7 | few | TRBV12-3/TRBV12-4 | CASRPALSYEQYF | TGTGCCAGCAGACCTGCACTCTCCTACGAGCAGTACTTC
- | TRBJ2-3 | few | TRBV6-1 | CASSEDGPSDTQYF | TGTGCCAGCAGTGAAGACGGACCTTCAGATACGCAGTATTTT
- | TRBJ2-5 | many | TRBV13 | CASSPGPNQETQYF | TGTGCCAGCAGCCCCGGACCCAACCAAGAGACCCAGTACTTC
- | TRBJ2-4 | - | TRBV5-1 | CASSLSARTLAKNIQYF | TGCGCCAGCAGCTTGTCGGCACGTACCTTAGCCAAAAACATTCAGTACTTC
- | TRBJ2-1 | few | TRBV28 | CASSLSGGVGGPEQFF | TGTGCCAGCAGTTTGTCTGGTGGGGTGGGGGGGCCTGAGCAGTTCTTC
- | TRBJ2-1 | few | TRBV14 | CASSPFGGNEQFF | TGTGCCAGCAGCCCCTTTGGGGGGAATGAGCAGTTCTTC
TRBD2 | TRBJ2-3 | - | TRBV29-1 | CSVLAGGPDTQYF | TGCAGCGTCCTAGCGGGAGGACCAGATACGCAGTATTTT
TRBD1 | TRBJ2-2 | - | TRBV28 | CASSRQGSYLNTGELFF | TGTGCCAGCAGTCGACAGGGGTCCTACTTAAACACCGGGGAGCTGTTTTTT
- | TRBJ1-2 | - | TRBV4-1 | CASSQGGIYGYTF | TGCGCCAGCAGCCAAGGGGGAATCTATGGCTACACCTTC
TRBD1 | TRBJ2-5 | - | TRBV6-5 | CASSRGGFRQETQYF | TGTGCCAGCAGTCGAGGGGGCTTTAGGCAAGAGACCCAGTACTTC
- | TRBJ2-5 | - | TRBV6-6 | CASSSVHEEAQYF | TGTGCCAGCAGTTCGGTACATGAAGAGGCCCAGTACTTC
- | TRBJ1-1 | few | TRBV18 | CASSPLAENTEAFF | TGTGCCAGCTCGCCACTAGCGGAGAACACTGAAGCTTTCTTT
- | TRBJ2-7 | many | TRBV6-5 | CASSYDYEQYF | TGTGCCAGCAGTTACGACTACGAGCAGTACTTC
- | TRBJ2-5 | few | TRBV2 | CASRVRDGNYGQYF | TGTGCCAGCAGGGTCCGGGACGGGAACTACGGGCAGTACTTC
TRBD1 | TRBJ2-7 | few | TRBV20-1 | CRAKGQIYEQYF | TGCAGGGCTAAGGGACAGATATACGAGCAGTACTTC
TRBD1 | TRBJ2-3 | - | TRBV20-1 | CSVRQGLLDTQYF | TGCAGTGTCCGACAGGGGCTCCTTGATACGCAGTATTTT
- | TRBJ2-1 | - | TRBV5-1 | CASSKQRAKTDNEQFF | TGCGCCAGCAGCAAGCAGCGGGCCAAGACGGACAATGAGCAGTTCTTC
TRBD2 | TRBJ2-3 | - | TRBV29-1 | CSVEDWPSGRIDTQYF | TGCAGCGTTGAAGATTGGCCTAGCGGGAGGATAGATACGCAGTATTTT
- | TRBJ1-1 | - | TRBV2 | CASTRANTEAFF | TGTGCCAGCACAAGGGCGAACACTGAAGCTTTCTTT
- | TRBJ1-1 | - | TRBV14 | CASRLQGRNTEAFF | TGTGCCAGCCGCCTACAGGGTCGGAACACTGAAGCTTTCTTT
- | TRBJ2-1 | few | TRBV11-2 | CASSLVMVYDEQFF | TGTGCCAGCAGCTTAGTGATGGTCTACGATGAGCAGTTCTTC
- | TRBJ2-7 | - | TRBV5-1 | CASSLQGVVTYEQYF | TGCGCCAGCAGCTTACAGGGCGTCGTTACCTACGAGCAGTACTTC